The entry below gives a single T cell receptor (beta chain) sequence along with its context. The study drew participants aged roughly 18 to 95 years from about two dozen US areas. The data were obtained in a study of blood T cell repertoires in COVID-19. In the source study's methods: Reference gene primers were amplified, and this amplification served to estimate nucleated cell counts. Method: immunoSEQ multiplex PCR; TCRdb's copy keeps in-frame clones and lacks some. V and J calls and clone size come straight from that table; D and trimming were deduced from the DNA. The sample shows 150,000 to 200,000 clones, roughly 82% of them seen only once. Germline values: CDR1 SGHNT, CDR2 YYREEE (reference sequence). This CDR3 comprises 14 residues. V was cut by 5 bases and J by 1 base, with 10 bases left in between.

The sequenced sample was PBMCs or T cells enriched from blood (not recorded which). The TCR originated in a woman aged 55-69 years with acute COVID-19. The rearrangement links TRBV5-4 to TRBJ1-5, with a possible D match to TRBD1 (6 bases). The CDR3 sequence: CASRKQGSNQPQHF. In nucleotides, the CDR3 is TGTGCCAGCAGAAAACAGGGCAGCAATCAGCCCCAGCATTTT.